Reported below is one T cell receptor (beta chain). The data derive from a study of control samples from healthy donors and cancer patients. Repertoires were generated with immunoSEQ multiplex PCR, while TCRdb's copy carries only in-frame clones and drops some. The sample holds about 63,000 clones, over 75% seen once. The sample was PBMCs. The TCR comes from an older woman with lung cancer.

DNA of the CDR3: TGTGCCAGTAGCCGCGCCTGGACAGGGGTTATTGAAAAACTGTTTTTT. Its translation is CASSRAWTGVIEKLFF. The chain is built from TRBV19 and TRBJ1-4, with 9 positions matching TRBD1. CDR3 size: 16 residues. V lost 6 bases and J lost 7; bases outside the gene matches: 12. CDR1 and CDR2 (germline): LNHDA, SQIVND (reference sequence).